The following is a TCR beta chain sequence with its context. This sample was taken from a study of shared clonotypes between healthy human individuals. The V gene end was trimmed by 5 bases and the J gene end by 4 bases; junction bases not matched to a gene: 11. CDR1 and CDR2 from the germline V gene are MDHEN and SYDVKM. This CDR3 has 16 residues. Genomic DNA for unsorted samples, which was extracted with the QIAamp DNA Blood Mini kit, came from approximately 90 million PBMCs. Some clones are missing from TCRdb's copy, which holds only in-frame ones; the method was immunoSEQ multiplex PCR. The table includes 400,000 to 600,000 clones, 70% to 80% detected once.

V is TRBV28 and J is TRBJ2-7, with TRBD1 identical over 10 bases. The sequence derives from a woman aged 40 to 55 in good health. Some clones in this sample may be carry-over from other donors' samples. Input material: PBMCs. The CDR3 loop is CASSKISGTGAYEQYF. The CDR3 nucleotides are TGTGCCAGCAGTAAAATATCCGGGACAGGGGCGTACGAGCAGTACTTC.